Listed here is a single TCR beta chain. This entry is derived from a study of T cell responses to AZD1222 COVID-19 vaccine. TCRdb's copy holds only in-frame clones and misses some; the assay was immunoSEQ multiplex PCR. The sample includes roughly 24,000 clones, 88% seen only once; the top ten take less than 3%. V lost 0 bases, J lost 3 bases, and 12 bases stayed unmatched. The CDR3 consists of 18 residues. In germline, CDR1 is MNHGY, CDR2 SAAAGT. Timing groups of about 4 and about 12 weeks for second doses were pooled. This clonotype was sampled from an adult who received the AZD1222 COVID-19 vaccine. The chain couples TRBV6-8 to TRBJ2-7; 9 bases align to TRBD2. Sequencing used peripheral blood, obtained 28 days after the second AZD1222 dose. CDR3 protein: CASSYSSGLATIGYEQYF. CDR3 nucleotides: TGTGCCAGCAGTTACTCATCCGGACTAGCGACGATTGGCTACGAGCAGTACTTC.